The 31 T cell receptor beta chains reported below all come from one sample, sequenced in a study of shared clonotypes between healthy human individuals. The repertoire was sequenced with immunoSEQ multiplex PCR; TCRdb's copy has only in-frame clones and lacks some. This sample has over 1.5 million clones, with roughly 98% found just once. Sequenced material: naive CD4+ T cells sorted from blood. The sample's subset: CD45RA+ positively selected. The receptors originated from a man younger than 45 in good health.

The chain couples TRBV6-5 to TRBJ2-6; no clear D gene. Germline values: CDR1 MNHEY, CDR2 SVGAGI. The CDR3 has 14 amino acids. Trimming removed 6 bases from V and 4 bases from J, with 10 bases in between. In nucleotides, the CDR3 is TGTGCCAGCAGCCCCGAGACCGGGGCCAACGTCCTGACTTTC. This sequence encodes CASSPETGANVLTF.

The chain joins TRBV7-9 to TRBJ2-1; 8 bases fit TRBD1. CDR1 is SEHNR, CDR2 FQNEAQ, per germline (reference sequence). This CDR3 has 15 residues. With 5 bases clipped from V and 5 bases from J, the junction kept 8 bases outside the gene matches. CDR3 DNA: TGTGCCAGCAGCGCAAAACAGGGGGTAGACAATGAGCAGTTCTTC. Translating it yields CASSAKQGVDNEQFF. Supplemented by reference TRBV7-9 and TRBJ2-1, the full variable domain reads DTGVSQNPRHKITKRGQNVTFRCDPISEHNRLYWYRQTLGQGPEFLTYFQNEAQLEKSRLLSDRFSAERPKGSFSTLEIQRTEQGDSAMYLCASSAKQGVDNEQFFGPGTRLTVL.

The V gene is TRBV2, the J gene TRBJ2-7; either TRBD1 or TRBD2 may fit D (5 bases each). CDR1 SNHLY and CDR2 FYNNEI come from the germline V gene. There are 13 residues in the CDR3. The V gene lost 6 bases and the J gene lost 3 bases, with 12 bases spanning the gap. The CDR3 protein is CASRRGRNYEQYF. The CDR3 DNA reads TGTGCCAGCAGGAGGGGCAGGAACTACGAGCAGTACTTC. Based on the CDR3 plus reference TRBV2 and TRBJ2-7, the full variable domain is EPEVTQTPSHQVTQMGQEVILRCVPISNHLYFYWYRQILGQKVEFLVSFYNNEISEKSEIFDDQFSVERPDGSNFTLKIRSTKLEDSAMYFCASRRGRNYEQYFGPGTRLTVT.

This clone was counted a few times. The genes are TRBV27 and TRBJ2-7; tentatively, D is TRBD1 (5 bases). V was clipped by 3 bases and J by 3 bases, with 9 bases between them. Germline CDR1 reads MNHEY; CDR2 reads SMNVEV (reference sequence). The CDR3 is made up of 13 amino acids. As DNA, the CDR3 is TGTGCCAGCAGTTTCCTCGACAGCTACGAGCAGTACTTC. Its translation is CASSFLDSYEQYF.

The chain combines TRBV28 with TRBJ2-7; TRBD2 agrees at 15 bases. J lost 1 base, V lost 9 bases, and 10 bases had no gene match. The CDR3 totals 17 residues. Germline V CDR1 and CDR2: MDHEN, SYDVKM. The CDR3: CASAPGLAGGRSYEQYF. For the CDR3, the DNA is TGTGCCAGTGCCCCGGGACTAGCGGGAGGAAGATCCTACGAGCAGTACTTC.

The CDR3 reads CAIRSSGTSYEQYF. In nucleotides, the CDR3 is TGTGCCATCAGATCGAGTGGGACGTCCTACGAGCAGTACTTC. The rearrangement uses TRBV10-3 and TRBJ2-7; the D gene could be TRBD1 or TRBD2 (5 bases each). Trimming took 6 bases from V and 1 from J, leaving 13 bases between them. The germline gives CDR1 ENHRY, CDR2 SYGVKD. The CDR3 consists of 14 residues.

The chain uses TRBV28 and TRBJ1-2; D gene uncertain. CDR1 is MDHEN, CDR2 SYDVKM, per germline. The CDR3 loop spans 14 amino acids. Trimming cost V 4 bases and J 3 bases, with 12 bases left between them. The CDR3 here is CASSSARRHYGYTF. The DNA for the CDR3 is TGTGCCAGCAGTTCAGCCAGGAGACACTATGGCTACACCTTC.

The V and J genes are TRBV5-4 and TRBJ1-1; no reliable D call. The CDR3 spans 14 residues. Germline assignment: CDR1 SGHNT and CDR2 YYREEE (reference sequence). Trimming left V 2 bases short and J 3 bases short, with 11 bases between. Here the CDR3 reads CASSLRVWDTEAFF. The CDR3 DNA follows: TGTGCCAGCAGCTTACGCGTTTGGGACACTGAAGCTTTCTTT.

The rearrangement links TRBV7-9 to TRBJ2-1; TRBD2 matches at 8 bases. The CDR3 contains 14 residues. V gave up 10 bases and J gave up 4 bases; unmatched junction bases: 9. Germline CDR1 reads SEHNR; CDR2 reads FQNEAQ (reference sequence). The CDR3 here is CATSQRELYNEQFF. The CDR3 nucleotides are TGTGCCACCTCCCAGCGGGAGTTGTACAATGAGCAGTTCTTC.

As regards this clone: The sample holds other DNA sequences that translate to the same CDR3. This chain uses TRBV28 with TRBJ1-5; D gene ambiguous. The germline V and J ends were trimmed by 3 bases and 5 bases, with 5 bases remaining between them. The germline V gene has CDR1 MDHEN and CDR2 SYDVKM. The length of the CDR3 is 12 residues. The CDR3 region is CASSLTHQPQHF. CDR3 nucleotide sequence: TGTGCCAGCAGTTTGACCCATCAGCCCCAGCATTTT.

The chain has TRBV7-8 and TRBJ2-1; unclear D gene. The germline gives CDR1 SGHVS, CDR2 FQNEAQ. The CDR3 has 11 amino acids. The V gene lost 5 bases and the J gene lost 8 bases, with 7 bases spanning the gap. CDR3 region: CASSTADEQFF. As DNA, the CDR3 is TGTGCCAGCAGCACCGCCGATGAGCAGTTCTTC.

The chain links TRBV7-9 to TRBJ2-7; 7 nucleotides agree with TRBD1. Germline V gene data show CDR1 as SEHNR and CDR2 as FQNEAQ (reference sequence). V shed 3 bases, J shed 3 bases, and the junction held 5 bases outside the gene matches. This CDR3 has 14 amino acids. CDR3 amino acids: CASSFAGTVYEQYF. CDR3 bases: TGTGCCAGCAGCTTTGCCGGGACAGTCTACGAGCAGTACTTC.

This chain uses TRBV9 with TRBJ2-2, with 11 bases matching TRBD2. The CDR3 has 17 residues. The J segment lost 1 base and the V segment lost 6 bases, leaving 8 bases of the junction unmatched. CDR1 is SGDLS and CDR2 is YYNGEE in the germline V gene. The CDR3 nucleotides read TGTGCCAGCAAGGGGACTAGCGGACCCATGAACACCGGGGAGCTGTTTTTT. As protein: CASKGTSGPMNTGELFF. The full variable domain, rest sourced from reference TRBV9 and TRBJ2-2, is DSGVTQTPKHLITATGQRVTLRCSPRSGDLSVYWYQQSLDQGLQFLIQYYNGEERAKGNILERFSAQQFPDLHSELNLSSLELGDSALYFCASKGTSGPMNTGELFFGEGSRLTVL.

The chain combines TRBV7-2 with TRBJ2-1; D not resolved. This CDR3 spans 15 amino acids. Trimming took 3 bases from V and 6 from J, leaving 15 bases between them. Germline-derived CDR1 and CDR2 are SGHTA and FQGNSA. The CDR3: CASSFSIGITNEQFF. CDR3 DNA: TGTGCCAGCAGCTTCTCAATCGGAATTACCAATGAGCAGTTCTTC.

This chain joins TRBV18 and TRBJ2-1, with 7 positions matching TRBD2. The germline V gene encodes CDR1 KGHSH and CDR2 LQKENI. This CDR3 is 15 amino acids long. V shed 4 bases and J 2 bases; nucleotides not matched to a gene: 5. In DNA form, the CDR3 reads TGTGCCAGCTCACTAGCGGGCCTAGCCTACAATGAGCAGTTCTTC. Translating gives CASSLAGLAYNEQFF.

The CDR3 spells CASSSAGTSGIGEQFF. In DNA, the CDR3 is TGTGCCAGCAGCTCCGCCGGGACTAGCGGGATCGGTGAGCAGTTCTTC. The genes are TRBV11-1 and TRBJ2-1, with 13 bases matching TRBD2. There are 16 residues in the CDR3. Germline V lookup: CDR1 SGHAT, CDR2 FQDESV (reference sequence). The ends lost 4 bases at V and 9 bases at J; junction bases unmatched: 9.

The chain carries TRBV29-1 and TRBJ2-1, with 11 bases matching TRBD2. Germline V gives CDR1 SQVTM, CDR2 ANQGSEA. The CDR3 covers 16 residues. V lost 2 bases to trimming and J lost 3 bases; unmatched junction nucleotides: 6. CDR3 in amino acids: CSVERTGTSGYNEQFF. The CDR3 DNA reads TGCAGCGTTGAAAGGACCGGGACTAGCGGCTACAATGAGCAGTTCTTC.

This sequence joins TRBV23-1 and TRBJ1-5; D call uncertain. TRBV23-1 is known as an ORF, though its function is uncertain. This CDR3 has 18 residues. V was trimmed by 4 bases and J by 5 bases, leaving 24 bases between them. CDR3 nucleotides: TGCGCCAGCAGTCGCTACCATTGGGTGATAATGGGTCATCAGCCCCAGCATTTT. It yields the protein CASSRYHWVIMGHQPQHF.

The rearrangement joins TRBV6-5 to TRBJ2-5; D is unclear. Per the germline V gene, CDR1 is MNHEY and CDR2 is SVGAGI. Trimming shortened V by 2 bases and J by 2 bases, and 9 bases separated the two germline ends. The CDR3 length is 14 residues. CDR3 amino acids: CASSYRARQETQYF. Written as DNA, the CDR3 is TGTGCCAGCAGTTACAGGGCGAGGCAAGAGACCCAGTACTTC.

The chain has TRBV2 and TRBJ2-3; 9 bases match TRBD2. The CDR3 totals 16 residues. V was clipped by 5 bases and J by 5 bases; unmatched bases: 11. CDR1 is SNHLY, CDR2 FYNNEI, per germline. CDR3 protein: CASSLSGSHAGDTQYF. The DNA of the CDR3 is TGTGCCAGCAGTCTTAGCGGGAGCCACGCCGGAGATACGCAGTATTTT.

This chain joins TRBV30 and TRBJ1-5; tentatively, D is TRBD1 (5 bases). The V end lost 0 bases, the J end lost 0 bases, and 9 bases lay between the germline ends. The germline V gene encodes CDR1 GTSNPN and CDR2 SVGIG (reference sequence). The CDR3 extends over 15 amino acids. The CDR3 DNA reads TGTGCCTGGAGTGTACTTGGGGGTAGCAATCAGCCCCAGCATTTT. It encodes CAWSVLGGSNQPQHF.

This chain links TRBV4-1 with TRBJ2-7, with D uncertain. The CDR3 length is 15 residues. V lost 0 bases, J lost 1 base, and 10 bases lay in between. Germline values: CDR1 MGHRA, CDR2 YSYEKL. The CDR3 DNA reads TGCGCCAGCAGCCAAGATGGGCCTAGTTCCTACGAGCAGTACTTC. Translation: CASSQDGPSSYEQYF.

The chain links TRBV7-2 to TRBJ2-1, with D possibly being TRBD1 or TRBD2 (5 bases each). V was trimmed by 4 bases and J by 2 bases, leaving 12 bases between them. The V gene's germline CDR1 is SGHTA and CDR2 FQGNSA. The CDR3 runs 15 residues. In nucleotides, the CDR3 is TGTGCCAGCAGCTCCGGGGCCAGCCCCTACAATGAGCAGTTCTTC. Amino acids: CASSSGASPYNEQFF.

The chain links TRBV19 to TRBJ2-1, with 7 positions matching TRBD2. The V gene's germline CDR1 is LNHDA and CDR2 SQIVND (reference sequence). CDR3 length equals 14 residues. V lost 5 bases to trimming and J lost 15 bases; unmatched junction nucleotides: 16. The CDR3 here is CASSARGLPNLWFF. CDR3 bases: TGTGCCAGTAGTGCCCGGGGACTACCAAACCTATGGTTCTTC.

The genes are TRBV27 and TRBJ2-7; the match to TRBD1 covers 9 bases. The germline V gene encodes CDR1 MNHEY and CDR2 SMNVEV (reference sequence). With V trimmed by 5 bases and J by 2 bases, 7 bases remained unmatched. The CDR3 sequence is 15 residues long. CDR3 loop: CASSPLGTGPYEQYF. The CDR3 coding sequence is TGTGCCAGCAGTCCCCTCGGGACAGGGCCCTACGAGCAGTACTTC.

The CDR3 sequence is CASSLSVGGYTF. As DNA, the CDR3 is TGTGCCAGCAGTTTATCCGTAGGCGGCTACACCTTC. J is TRBJ1-2 and V is TRBV28; D uncertain. The CDR3 totals 12 residues. CDR1 MDHEN and CDR2 SYDVKM come from the germline V gene. Trimming removed 1 base from V and 8 bases from J, with 8 bases in between.

This rearrangement joins TRBV30 to TRBJ2-5, with D possibly being TRBD2 (5 bases). The CDR3 sequence is 13 residues long. Germline loops: CDR1 GTSNPN, CDR2 SVGIG (reference sequence). The V gene lost 0 bases and the J gene lost 5 bases, with 10 bases spanning the gap. The CDR3 DNA follows: TGTGCCTGGAGTGTACTAGTTCGGGAGACCCAGTACTTC. Translating gives CAWSVLVRETQYF.

The chain is built from TRBV7-2 and TRBJ2-2; D is uncertain. The CDR3 covers 15 residues. The V and J ends lost 5 bases and 2 bases respectively, with 12 bases between them. Per the germline V gene, CDR1 is SGHTA and CDR2 is FQGNSA. CDR3 bases: TGTGCCAGCAGCAAAAGTGGCACCAACACCGGGGAGCTGTTTTTT. This codes for CASSKSGTNTGELFF.

V gene TRBV14 combines with J gene TRBJ1-1; D is ambiguous. The CDR3 contains 12 residues. Trimming cost V 3 bases and J 10 bases, with 12 bases left between them. Germline CDR1 reads SGHDN; CDR2 reads FVKESK. The CDR3 bases are TGTGCCAGCAGCCAGGTCTACAATCGAGCTTTCTTT. It encodes CASSQVYNRAFF.

V and J are TRBV2 and TRBJ2-7; 8 nucleotides align to TRBD1. This CDR3 has 15 residues. Unmatched junction bases numbered 11, after V lost 3 bases and J lost 7 bases. Germline V gene lookup returns CDR1 SNHLY and CDR2 FYNNEI. The CDR3 nucleotides are TGTGCCAGCAGTGACTTACAGACAGGGGCGAGGGAGCAGTACTTC. As protein: CASSDLQTGAREQYF.

This clone appeared once. The gene calls are TRBV9 and TRBJ2-1; tentatively, D is TRBD1 or TRBD2 (5 bases each). The V end lost 2 bases, the J end lost 0 bases, and 12 bases lay between the germline ends. The CDR3 extends over 16 amino acids. Germline V CDR1 and CDR2: SGDLS, YYNGEE. In nucleotides, the CDR3 is TGTGCCAGCAGCGTCCTTGAGGGGATCTCCTACAATGAGCAGTTCTTC. As protein: CASSVLEGISYNEQFF. Full variable domain (missing parts from reference TRBV9 and TRBJ2-1): DSGVTQTPKHLITATGQRVTLRCSPRSGDLSVYWYQQSLDQGLQFLIQYYNGEERAKGNILERFSAQQFPDLHSELNLSSLELGDSALYFCASSVLEGISYNEQFFGPGTRLTVL.